The 20 T cell receptor beta chains presented below share a single source sample, sequenced in a study of blood T cell repertoires in COVID-19. The data were produced by immunoSEQ multiplex PCR, yet TCRdb's version contains in-frame clones alone and is incomplete. The repertoire holds over 200,000 clones, with 70% to 90% as singletons. Sequenced input: PBMCs or T cells enriched from blood (not recorded which). These receptors came from a man younger than 45 who had recovered from COVID-19.

The chain couples TRBV18 to TRBJ2-7; a possible D gene is TRBD1 (5 bases). This CDR3 comprises 14 residues. Per germline, CDR1 KGHSH and CDR2 LQKENI. Trimming took off 0 bases at V and 0 bases at J, with 6 bases between the two ends. The CDR3 reads CASSPPDSSYEQYF. The CDR3, as DNA: TGTGCCAGCTCACCACCTGACAGCTCCTACGAGCAGTACTTC.

The V call is TRBV3-1 (or the pseudogene TRBV3-2), the J call TRBJ2-7, with D possibly TRBD1 on 6 matching bases. CDR3 length: 13 amino acids. Germline V gene sequence: CDR1 LGHDT, CDR2 YNNKEL (reference sequence). Trimming cost V 8 bases and J 2 bases, with 13 bases left between them. For the CDR3, the DNA is TGTGCCAGCCAGCGAGGGGGTCCCTACGAGCAGTACTTC. Its protein product is CASQRGGPYEQYF.

The rearrangement links TRBV10-1 to TRBJ1-2; TRBD1 is a possible D gene (5 bases). CDR1 and CDR2 from the germline V gene are WNHNN and SYGVQD (reference sequence). V dropped 4 bases and J dropped 8 bases, with 14 bases sitting between them. This CDR3 has 13 amino acids. The CDR3 nucleotides read TGCGCCAGCAGTGGGTGCAGGGTCGGAGGCTACACCTTC. It translates to CASSGCRVGGYTF.

This chain uses TRBV4-2 with TRBJ1-6, with D possibly matching TRBD1 (5 bases). The CDR3 contains 17 residues. The germline V gene has CDR1 LGHNA and CDR2 YNFKEQ. The V end was cut by 1 base, the J end by 7 bases, with 17 bases between. Here the CDR3 reads CASSQVIWQGENSPLHF. The CDR3 DNA sequence: TGTGCCAGCAGCCAAGTGATTTGGCAGGGTGAGAATTCACCCCTCCACTTT.

The chain has TRBV5-8 and TRBJ2-7; the D gene is possibly TRBD2 (5 bases). Per the germline V gene, CDR1 is SGHTS and CDR2 is YDEGEE. The V gene lost 0 bases and the J gene lost 2 bases, with 18 bases spanning the gap. There are 17 residues in the CDR3. The CDR3 spells CASSLAVRTVTPYEQYF. Written as DNA, the CDR3 is TGTGCCAGCAGCTTGGCCGTCCGGACTGTAACGCCCTACGAGCAGTACTTC.

The chain joins TRBV28 to TRBJ1-5; no clear D. The CDR3 is made up of 12 amino acids. Per the germline V gene, CDR1 is MDHEN and CDR2 is SYDVKM. Trimming removed 7 bases at V and 5 bases at J, with 9 bases between. CDR3 in DNA: TGTGCCAGCATCGGGCGGGATCAGCCCCAGCATTTT. Its translation is CASIGRDQPQHF.

The rearrangement uses TRBV4-2 and TRBJ2-7; D possibly corresponds to TRBD2 (5 bases). CDR1 and CDR2 (germline): LGHNA, YNFKEQ. Trimming took off 6 bases at V and 1 base at J, with 13 bases between the two ends. The CDR3 length is 14 residues. DNA for the CDR3: TGTGCCAGCAGACAACTAGAGTTGTCCTACGAGCAGTACTTC. This encodes CASRQLELSYEQYF.

The chain links TRBV18 to TRBJ1-1, with 7 bases matching TRBD1. CDR3 length: 15 residues. Germline V lookup: CDR1 KGHSH, CDR2 LQKENI. The trim removed 2 bases at V and 4 bases at J, leaving 7 bases unmatched. CDR3 in amino acids: CASSPDRVVSTEAFF. The CDR3 bases are TGTGCCAGCTCACCAGACAGGGTAGTGAGCACTGAAGCTTTCTTT.

This clone was seen a single time. The V call is TRBV5-4, the J call TRBJ1-1; D call uncertain. CDR1 and CDR2 (germline): SGHNT, YYREEE (reference sequence). Trimming cost V 1 base and J 5 bases, with 15 bases left between them. This CDR3 is built from 15 residues. CDR3 DNA sequence: TGTGCCAGCAGCTTGTCAGGCAGTCACGTTACTGAAGCTTTCTTT. This translates into CASSLSGSHVTEAFF.

The V gene is TRBV5-6, the J gene TRBJ2-3; 8 bases are shared with TRBD1. The CDR3 consists of 17 residues. Trimming at V came to 4 bases and at J to 4 bases, leaving 14 bases not matched to a gene. Germline V gene lookup returns CDR1 SGHDT and CDR2 YYEEEE. CDR3 DNA: TGTGCCAGCAGCACTTTGGACAGGGAGATTTTGCCAGATACGCAGTATTTT. Residues: CASSTLDREILPDTQYF.

The chain is built from TRBV28 and TRBJ2-7; the match to TRBD1 covers 7 bases. CDR3 length: 16 residues. V lost 6 bases and J lost 3; bases outside the gene matches: 14. CDR1 MDHEN and CDR2 SYDVKM come from the germline V gene. The CDR3 coding sequence is TGTGCCAGCAGCCCCAGCGTGAGTAGGGGGCACTACGAGCAGTACTTC. It codes for CASSPSVSRGHYEQYF.

This clone was seen more than once but under ten times. The rearrangement uses TRBV6-5 and TRBJ1-2; 8 nucleotides align to TRBD1. Losses at the gene ends were 5 bases for V and 8 bases for J; bases not matched to a gene: 10. The CDR3 loop spans 14 amino acids. Germline lookup yields CDR1 MNHEY and CDR2 SVGAGI. In nucleotides, the CDR3 is TGTGCCAGCAGTCTATCGCCCGGGACAGGAGGCTACACCTTC. Its protein product is CASSLSPGTGGYTF.

This chain connects TRBV7-2 to TRBJ2-3; TRBD2 might be the D (5 bases). V lost 1 base and J lost 1, with 15 bases in between. Germline-derived CDR1 and CDR2 are SGHTA and FQGNSA. The length of the CDR3 is 17 residues. CDR3 loop: CASSLGHSVPRTDTQYF. The CDR3, as DNA: TGTGCCAGCAGCTTAGGACATAGCGTTCCCCGCACAGATACGCAGTATTTT.

The table lists this clone with a count of one. This CDR3 is CASSFIVQETQYF. The CDR3 coding sequence is TGCGCCAGCAGCTTTATCGTTCAAGAGACCCAGTACTTC. V usage is TRBV5-1 and J usage is TRBJ2-5; no firm D call. Germline lookup yields CDR1 SGHRS and CDR2 YFSETQ. This CDR3 spans 13 amino acids. V lost 2 bases to trimming and J lost 2 bases, with 7 bases between them.

The chain links TRBV30 to TRBJ2-6; D ambiguous. V shed 3 bases and J shed 3 bases, with 9 bases lying between them. CDR1 is GTSNPN and CDR2 is SVGIG in the germline V gene (reference sequence). This CDR3 contains 14 residues. The CDR3: CAWSRGGGANVLTF. CDR3 nucleotide sequence: TGTGCCTGGAGCAGAGGCGGTGGGGCCAACGTCCTGACTTTC.

J is TRBJ2-3 and V is TRBV5-8; maybe TRBD1 (7 bases). Germline lookup yields CDR1 SGHTS and CDR2 YDEGEE. V lost 5 bases and J lost 3, with 25 bases in between. The CDR3 has 18 residues. The CDR3 here is CASSFRRFGQGGTDTQYF. Written as DNA, the CDR3 is TGTGCCAGCAGTTTTCGCCGGTTTGGGCAGGGGGGAACAGATACGCAGTATTTT.

J is TRBJ1-1 and V is TRBV6-1, with D hard to call. The CDR3 is 18 residues long. V lost 4 bases and J lost 3, with 24 bases in between. Germline values: CDR1 MNHNS, CDR2 SASEGT. The chain's CDR3 is CASSVFLGISLEHTEAFF. In DNA, the CDR3 is TGTGCCAGCAGTGTCTTTTTGGGCATTTCCCTCGAACACACTGAAGCTTTCTTT.

The V and J genes are TRBV20-1 and TRBJ2-7, with a weak D call TRBD2 (5 bases). Germline assignment: CDR1 DFQATT and CDR2 SNEGSKA (reference sequence). Trimming removed 3 bases at V and 3 bases at J, with 12 bases between. This CDR3 contains 13 residues. CDR3 residues: CSASKGVGYEQYF. The CDR3 nucleotides read TGCAGTGCTAGTAAGGGAGTTGGCTACGAGCAGTACTTC.

The rearrangement joins TRBV5-1 to TRBJ1-4; TRBD1 matches 11 bases. Germline V gives CDR1 SGHRS, CDR2 YFSETQ. Trimming took 6 bases from V and 7 from J; bases not matched to a gene: 2. This CDR3 has 13 amino acids. CDR3 sequence (DNA): TGCGCCAGCACCGGGACAGGGGGTGAAAAACTGTTTTTT. Translated, it gives CASTGTGGEKLFF.

The chain couples TRBV27 to TRBJ1-1; 9 bases fit TRBD1. The length of the CDR3 is 14 residues. V shed 6 bases and J 6 bases; nucleotides not matched to a gene: 8. CDR1 and CDR2 (germline): MNHEY, SMNVEV (reference sequence). The DNA for the CDR3 is TGTGCCAGCAGCCCTGGGACAGGGTTAGCTGAAGCTTTCTTT. Its translation: CASSPGTGLAEAFF.